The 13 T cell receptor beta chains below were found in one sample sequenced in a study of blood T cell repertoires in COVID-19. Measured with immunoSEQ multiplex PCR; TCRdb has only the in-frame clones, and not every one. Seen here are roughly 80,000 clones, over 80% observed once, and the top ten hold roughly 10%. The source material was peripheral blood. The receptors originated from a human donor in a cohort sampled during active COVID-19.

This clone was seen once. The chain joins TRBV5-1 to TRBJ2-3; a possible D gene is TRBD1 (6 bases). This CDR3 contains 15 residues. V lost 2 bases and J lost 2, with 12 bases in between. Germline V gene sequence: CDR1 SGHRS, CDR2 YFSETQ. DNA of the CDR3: TGCGCCAGCAGCTTAAGTCAGGGGACCACAGATACGCAGTATTTT. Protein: CASSLSQGTTDTQYF.

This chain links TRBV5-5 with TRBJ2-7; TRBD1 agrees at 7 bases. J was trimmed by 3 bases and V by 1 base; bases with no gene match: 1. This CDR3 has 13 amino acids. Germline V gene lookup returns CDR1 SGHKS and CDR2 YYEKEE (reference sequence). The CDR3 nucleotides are TGTGCCAGCAGCTTGACAGGGGACTACGAGCAGTACTTC. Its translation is CASSLTGDYEQYF.

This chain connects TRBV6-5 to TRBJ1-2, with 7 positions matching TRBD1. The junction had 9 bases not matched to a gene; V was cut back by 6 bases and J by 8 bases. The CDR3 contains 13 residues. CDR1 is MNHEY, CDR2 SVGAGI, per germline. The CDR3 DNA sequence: TGTGCCAGCAGCCTTGGACAGGCTAAAGGCTACACCTTC. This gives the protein CASSLGQAKGYTF.

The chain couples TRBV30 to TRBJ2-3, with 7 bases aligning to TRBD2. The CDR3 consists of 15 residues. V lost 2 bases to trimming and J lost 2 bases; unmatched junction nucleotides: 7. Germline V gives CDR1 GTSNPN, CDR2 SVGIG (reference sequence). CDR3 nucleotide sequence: TGTGCCTGGAGTTCGGGAGGACCCTACACAGATACGCAGTATTTT. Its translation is CAWSSGGPYTDTQYF.

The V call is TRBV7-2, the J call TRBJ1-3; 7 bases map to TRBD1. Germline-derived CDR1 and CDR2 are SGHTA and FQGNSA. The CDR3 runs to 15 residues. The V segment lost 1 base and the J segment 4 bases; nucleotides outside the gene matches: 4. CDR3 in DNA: TGTGCCAGCAGCTTAGAGGGGGCGCGGGGAAACACCATATATTTT. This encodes CASSLEGARGNTIYF.

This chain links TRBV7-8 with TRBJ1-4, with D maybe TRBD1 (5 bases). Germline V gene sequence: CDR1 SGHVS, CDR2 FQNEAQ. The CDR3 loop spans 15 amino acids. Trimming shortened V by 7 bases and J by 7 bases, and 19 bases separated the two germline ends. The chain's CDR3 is CASKIRTRATEKLFF. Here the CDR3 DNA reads TGTGCCAGCAAGATAAGGACCAGGGCGACTGAAAAACTGTTTTTT.

CDR3 nucleotides: TGTGCCACCAGTGAGGGCCGGACTAGCCGAGGGATAGATACGCAGTATTTT. It specifies CATSEGRTSRGIDTQYF. The J gene is TRBJ2-3, the V gene TRBV24-1; 8 bases line up with TRBD2. Germline V lookup: CDR1 KGHDR, CDR2 SFDVKD. V was clipped by 4 bases and J by 5 bases; unmatched bases: 13. The CDR3 covers 17 residues.

As DNA, the CDR3 is TGTGCCAGCAGCCTCCAGGGACTAGCGGGGCGGAGAGAGACCCAGTACTTC. Encoded protein: CASSLQGLAGRRETQYF. This chain joins TRBV7-2 and TRBJ2-5; 13 bases are a match to TRBD2. CDR3 size: 17 residues. V was pared by 5 bases and J by 4 bases, with 10 bases of the junction left unmatched. Germline CDR1 is SGHTA and CDR2 is FQGNSA.

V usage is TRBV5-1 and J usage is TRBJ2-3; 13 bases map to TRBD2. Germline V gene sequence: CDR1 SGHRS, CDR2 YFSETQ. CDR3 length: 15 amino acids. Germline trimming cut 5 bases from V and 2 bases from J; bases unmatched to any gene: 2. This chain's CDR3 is CASRGTSGATDTQYF. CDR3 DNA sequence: TGCGCCAGCAGGGGGACTAGCGGGGCCACAGATACGCAGTATTTT. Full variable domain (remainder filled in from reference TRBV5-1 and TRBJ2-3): KAGVTQTPRYLIKTRGQQVTLSCSPISGHRSVSWYQQTPGQGLQFLFEYFSETQRNKGNFPGRFSGRQFSNSRSEMNVSTLELGDSALYLCASRGTSGATDTQYFGPGTRLTVL.

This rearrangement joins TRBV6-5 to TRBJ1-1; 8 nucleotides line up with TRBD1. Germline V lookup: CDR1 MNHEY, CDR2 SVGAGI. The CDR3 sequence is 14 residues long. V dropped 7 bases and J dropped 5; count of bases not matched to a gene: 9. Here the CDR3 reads CASTPRGRETEAFF. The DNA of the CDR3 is TGTGCCAGCACCCCCAGGGGGCGGGAGACTGAAGCTTTCTTT.

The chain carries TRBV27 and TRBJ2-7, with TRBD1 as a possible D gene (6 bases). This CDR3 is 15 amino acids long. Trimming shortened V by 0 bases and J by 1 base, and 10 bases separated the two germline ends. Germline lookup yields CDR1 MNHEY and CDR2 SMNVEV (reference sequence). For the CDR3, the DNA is TGTGCCAGCAGTTTATCGTTAGGACAGTCCTACGAGCAGTACTTC. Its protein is CASSLSLGQSYEQYF.

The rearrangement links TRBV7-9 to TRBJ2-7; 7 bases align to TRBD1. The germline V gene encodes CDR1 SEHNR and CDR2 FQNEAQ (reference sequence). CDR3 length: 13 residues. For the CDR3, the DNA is TGTGTAGCCCGACAGGGTAATTCCTACGAGCAGTACTTC. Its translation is CVARQGNSYEQYF.

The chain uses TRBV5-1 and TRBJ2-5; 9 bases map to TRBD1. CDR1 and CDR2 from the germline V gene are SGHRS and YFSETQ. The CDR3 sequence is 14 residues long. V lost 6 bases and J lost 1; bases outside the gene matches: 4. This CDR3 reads CASNPGQGQETQYF. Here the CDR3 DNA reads TGCGCCAGCAACCCGGGACAGGGCCAAGAGACCCAGTACTTC.